The 17 T cell receptor beta chains listed next were all sequenced from one sample in a study of radiotherapy plus CTLA-4 blockade in lung cancer. TCRdb's copy holds only in-frame clones and misses some; the assay was immunoSEQ multiplex PCR. In the table there are approximately 52,000 clones, 70% to 80% of which are singletons. The material was peripheral blood, obtained from a patient treated with radiotherapy plus ipilimumab. These receptors were taken from a human donor with non-small cell lung cancer who had a complete response to radiotherapy plus ipilimumab.

This clone was recorded a few times. The J gene is TRBJ2-1, the V gene TRBV29-1; 11 bases are a match to TRBD2. The V and J ends lost 3 bases and 7 bases, in that order; junction bases with no gene match: 5. Germline CDR1 is SQVTM and CDR2 is ANQGSEA. This CDR3 region has 14 residues. The CDR3 DNA sequence: TGCAGCGTTGATGCTAGCGGGAGGCGGAATGAGCAGTTCTTC. This encodes CSVDASGRRNEQFF.

The chain is built from TRBV5-6 and TRBJ2-5; D call uncertain. The CDR3 contains 14 residues. V was cut by 1 base and J by 2 bases, with 9 bases left in between. Germline V CDR1 and CDR2: SGHDT, YYEEEE. DNA of the CDR3: TGTGCCAGCAGCTTGTTGCAGTTTCAAGAGACCCAGTACTTC. It is translated as CASSLLQFQETQYF.

The gene calls are TRBV6-6 and TRBJ2-1; 10 positions match TRBD2. The germline gives CDR1 MNHNY, CDR2 SVGAGI (reference sequence). The CDR3 contains 14 residues. Trimming took 2 bases from V and 9 from J; bases not matched to a gene: 4. DNA for the CDR3: TGTGCCAGCAGTTACAGCGGGAGGGCCGCTGAGCAGTTCTTC. It is translated as CASSYSGRAAEQFF.

This clone has more than one count but fewer than ten. The chain joins TRBV9 to TRBJ2-3; D perhaps matches TRBD2 (5 bases). Trimming stripped 3 bases from V and 5 bases from J, with 7 bases between. In germline, CDR1 is SGDLS, CDR2 YYNGEE. The CDR3 consists of 12 residues. The CDR3 loop reads CASSAREDTQYF. Written as DNA, the CDR3 is TGTGCCAGCAGCGCCCGGGAAGATACGCAGTATTTT.

This clone showed up just once. The rearrangement joins TRBV6-4 to TRBJ2-3; D gene ambiguous. The CDR3 runs 15 residues. Germline CDR1 and CDR2: MRHNA and SNTAGT. Trimming pared 3 bases from V and 6 bases from J, leaving 16 bases between. The CDR3 bases are TGTGCCAGCAGTGAGCAGCTTGGTTCGGGTGATACGCAGTATTTT. Amino acids: CASSEQLGSGDTQYF.

The rearrangement links TRBV7-9 to TRBJ1-2; D ambiguous. With 1 base removed from V and 7 bases from J, the gap between germline ends came to 16 bases. The CDR3 is 15 residues long. The germline V gene encodes CDR1 SEHNR and CDR2 FQNEAQ (reference sequence). CDR3 DNA: TGTGCCAGCAGCTTAGTTACGGGGAAAGGAGCTGGCTACACCTTC. Its translation: CASSLVTGKGAGYTF.

The rearrangement links TRBV4-1 to TRBJ1-2; D unclear. CDR1 and CDR2 from the germline V gene are MGHRA and YSYEKL. V gave up 0 bases and J gave up 4 bases, with 12 bases separating them. The CDR3 is made up of 15 amino acids. CDR3 sequence: CASSQDNRNSYGYTF. The CDR3, as DNA: TGCGCCAGCAGCCAAGACAACCGAAACAGCTATGGCTACACCTTC.

Concerning this clone: Additional DNA sequences in this sample encode the identical CDR3. V is TRBV29-1 and J is TRBJ1-5; a weak D match, TRBD1 (5 bases). The CDR3 is made up of 13 amino acids. Germline values: CDR1 SQVTM, CDR2 ANQGSEA. Trimming removed 4 bases from V and 3 bases from J, with 10 bases in between. CDR3: CSVGDSVNQPQHF. Written as DNA, the CDR3 is TGCAGCGTTGGAGACAGCGTCAATCAGCCCCAGCATTTT.

The rearrangement links TRBV5-6 to TRBJ2-6; 12 bases fit TRBD1. CDR3 length equals 18 residues. J was trimmed by 0 bases and V by 1 base; bases with no gene match: 2. Per germline, CDR1 SGHDT and CDR2 YYEEEE. In nucleotides, the CDR3 is TGTGCCAGCAGCTTGACGGGACAGGGGGCCTCTGGGGCCAACGTCCTGACTTTC. Encoded protein: CASSLTGQGASGANVLTF.

This clone rates as medium-sized. The chain is built from TRBV9 and TRBJ2-1; D unclear. This CDR3 has 15 amino acids. In germline, CDR1 is SGDLS, CDR2 YYNGEE. Trimming cost V 0 bases and J 3 bases, with 10 bases left between them. CDR3 region: CASSVVPADYNEQFF. The CDR3 DNA is TGTGCCAGCAGCGTAGTCCCGGCGGACTACAATGAGCAGTTCTTC.

For the CDR3, the DNA is TGTGCCAGCAGCAGGGGGCTGGGTAATGAAAAACTGTTTTTT. As protein: CASSRGLGNEKLFF. This chain joins TRBV6-1 and TRBJ1-4; 8 nucleotides agree with TRBD1. There are 14 residues in the CDR3. Trimming at V came to 6 bases and at J to 4 bases, leaving 4 bases not matched to a gene. CDR1 is MNHNS, CDR2 SASEGT, per germline.

CDR3 amino acids: CASSGLTLTGELFF. The CDR3 DNA is TGTGCCAGCAGCGGACTGACGCTCACCGGGGAGCTGTTTTTT. The chain is built from TRBV9 and TRBJ2-2; no clear D. The CDR3 has 14 amino acids. V lost 3 bases, J lost 4 bases, and 10 bases lay in between. Per germline, CDR1 SGDLS and CDR2 YYNGEE.

This clone was counted a few times. The chain has TRBV2 and TRBJ1-2, with D possibly TRBD1 on 6 matching bases. Germline V gives CDR1 SNHLY, CDR2 FYNNEI. The CDR3 runs to 15 residues. The V and J ends lost 8 bases and 3 bases respectively, with 19 bases between them. In DNA form, the CDR3 reads TGTGCCAGCGAGGGGGACACACGGTCATACTATGGCTACACCTTC. Translation: CASEGDTRSYYGYTF. Filled out from reference TRBV2 and TRBJ1-2, the complete variable domain reads EPEVTQTPSHQVTQMGQEVILRCVPISNHLYFYWYRQILGQKVEFLVSFYNNEISEKSEIFDDQFSVERPDGSNFTLKIRSTKLEDSAMYFCASEGDTRSYYGYTFGSGTRLTVV.

This chain joins TRBV15 and TRBJ2-7; no reliable D call. The CDR3 contains 14 residues. CDR1 is LNHNV and CDR2 is YYDKDF in the germline V gene (reference sequence). V was shortened by 0 bases and J by 1 base, with 7 bases between the two germline ends. The CDR3 sequence: CATSREDFSYEQYF. The CDR3 coding sequence is TGTGCCACCAGCAGAGAAGACTTTTCCTACGAGCAGTACTTC.

This clone was seen just once. The chain employs TRBV30 and TRBJ2-5, with TRBD1 matching over 7 bases. The germline gives CDR1 GTSNPN, CDR2 SVGIG (reference sequence). Trimming took 2 bases from V and 5 from J; bases not matched to a gene: 11. CDR3 length: 15 residues. CDR3 sequence: CAWSPPGQQPETQYF. The CDR3 DNA sequence: TGTGCCTGGAGTCCCCCGGGACAGCAGCCCGAGACCCAGTACTTC.

This clone was observed a handful of times. This chain's CDR3 is CAWSRTRYGYTF. DNA for the CDR3: TGTGCCTGGAGTAGGACACGATATGGCTACACCTTC. The chain couples TRBV30 to TRBJ1-2; TRBD1 might be the D (5 bases). The CDR3 runs 12 residues. Trimming cost V 2 bases and J 5 bases, with 9 bases left between them. Germline V gives CDR1 GTSNPN, CDR2 SVGIG (reference sequence).

The DNA for the CDR3 is TGCGCCAGCAGCCAAGTTTCTCAGGCTCGTTACGCTGAAGCTTTCTTT. This codes for CASSQVSQARYAEAFF. The chain links TRBV4-1 to TRBJ1-1, with D unclear. The V gene lost 1 base and the J gene lost 6 bases, with 18 bases spanning the gap. The length of the CDR3 is 16 residues. Germline V gene sequence: CDR1 MGHRA, CDR2 YSYEKL.